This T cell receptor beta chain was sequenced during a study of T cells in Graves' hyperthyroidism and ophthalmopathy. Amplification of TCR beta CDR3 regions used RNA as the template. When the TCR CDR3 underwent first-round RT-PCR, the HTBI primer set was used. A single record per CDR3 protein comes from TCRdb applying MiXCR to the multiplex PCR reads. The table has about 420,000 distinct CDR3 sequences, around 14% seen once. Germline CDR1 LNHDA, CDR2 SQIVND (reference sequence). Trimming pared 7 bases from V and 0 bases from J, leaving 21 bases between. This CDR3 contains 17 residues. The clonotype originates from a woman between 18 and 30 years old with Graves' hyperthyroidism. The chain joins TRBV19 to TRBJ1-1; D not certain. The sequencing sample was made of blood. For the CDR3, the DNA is TGTGCCAGTACAAGTGGTTGGGCCTTAACCCTGAACACTGAAGCTTTCTTT. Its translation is CASTSGWALTLNTEAFF. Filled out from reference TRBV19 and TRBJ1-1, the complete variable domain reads DGGITQSPKYLFRKEGQNVTLSCEQNLNHDAMYWYRQDPGQGLRLIYYSQIVNDFQKGDIAEGYSVSREKKESFPLTVTSAQKNPTAFYLCASTSGWALTLNTEAFFGQGTRLTVV.